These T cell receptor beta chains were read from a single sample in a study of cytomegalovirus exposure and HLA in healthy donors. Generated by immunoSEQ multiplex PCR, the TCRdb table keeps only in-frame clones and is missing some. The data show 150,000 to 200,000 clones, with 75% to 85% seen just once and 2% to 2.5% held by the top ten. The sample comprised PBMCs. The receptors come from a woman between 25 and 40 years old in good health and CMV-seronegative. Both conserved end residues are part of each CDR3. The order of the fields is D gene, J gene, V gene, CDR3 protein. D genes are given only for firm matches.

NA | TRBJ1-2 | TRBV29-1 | CSVEGQNNYGYTF
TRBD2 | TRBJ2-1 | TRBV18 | CASSRTSGFINEQFF
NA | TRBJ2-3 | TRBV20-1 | CSAELARPQYF
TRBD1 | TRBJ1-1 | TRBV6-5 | CASRDRGGGNTEAFF
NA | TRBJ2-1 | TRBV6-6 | CASSYPPELGNEQFF
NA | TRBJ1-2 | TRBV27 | CASSLAVPVQGYTF
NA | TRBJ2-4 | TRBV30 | CAWSVLRDMAKNSQYF
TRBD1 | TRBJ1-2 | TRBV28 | CATTSLGQGADGYTF
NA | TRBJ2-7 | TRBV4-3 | CASSQEAPPTAYEQYF
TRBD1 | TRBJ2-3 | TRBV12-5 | CASGPGTGETDTQYF
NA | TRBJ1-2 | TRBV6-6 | CASSLRETNYGYTF
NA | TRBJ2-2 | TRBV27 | CASSLVTPGTGELFF
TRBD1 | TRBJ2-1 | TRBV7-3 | CASSSEIGQGRNEQFF
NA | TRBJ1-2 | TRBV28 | CASSLAQGNYGYTF
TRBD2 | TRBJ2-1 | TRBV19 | CASSIGRTYGGGEQFF
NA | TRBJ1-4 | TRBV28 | CASSTGISTNEKLFF
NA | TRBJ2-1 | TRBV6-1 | CASSGQGLHEQFF
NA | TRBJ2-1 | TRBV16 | CASSRRVRGLTNEQFF
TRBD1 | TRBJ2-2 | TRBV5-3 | CARSLGGADRGVRVQNTGELFF
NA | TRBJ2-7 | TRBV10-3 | CAIRGDNGPYEQYF
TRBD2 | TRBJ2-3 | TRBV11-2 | CASGASGGSDTQYF
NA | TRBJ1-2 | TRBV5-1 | CASSLADGYTF
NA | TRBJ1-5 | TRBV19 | CASSIGRGTSNQPQHF
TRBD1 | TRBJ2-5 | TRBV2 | CASRFPGQGLGGQETQYF
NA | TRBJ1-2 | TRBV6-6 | CASSYAGLTDYGYTF
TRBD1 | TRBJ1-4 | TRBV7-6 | CASSSLRQGAKKLFF
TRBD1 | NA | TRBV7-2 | CASSVSTGLYEQYF
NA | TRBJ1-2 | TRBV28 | CASSLWTGTRANYGYTF
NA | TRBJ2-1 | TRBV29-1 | CSVDLPIGGASGGQFF
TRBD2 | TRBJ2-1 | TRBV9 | CASSVSSGRAMDEQFF
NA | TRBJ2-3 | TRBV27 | CAFLTGSTDTQYF
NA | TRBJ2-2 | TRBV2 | CASSEAGPLNTGELFF
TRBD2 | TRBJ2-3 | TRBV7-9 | CASSRTSGSGSTDTQYF
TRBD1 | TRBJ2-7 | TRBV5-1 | CASSLRTGPLVEQYF
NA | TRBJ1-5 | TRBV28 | CASSLGSQPQHF